This T cell receptor (beta chain) emerged from a study of blood T cell repertoires in COVID-19. Study summary: The United States, Italy and Spain were the sources of the acute and convalescent COVID-19 samples. T cells, B-cell-depleted T cells, or PBMCs provided the cDNA or gDNA that served as material.

Germline CDR1 SGHAT, CDR2 FQNNGV. This CDR3 spans 15 amino acids. After removal of 3 bases from V and 7 bases from J, the junction contained 7 bases not matched to a gene. Per the study methods: The assay estimated nucleated cells by amplifying reference gene primers. The repertoire was sequenced with immunoSEQ multiplex PCR; TCRdb's copy has only in-frame clones and lacks some. That table furnishes V, J and clone size, whereas the DNA furnished D and trimming. The data show approximately 250,000 clones, 83% seen once. This sequence originates from a woman between 45 and 65 years old with acute or convalescent COVID-19. J is TRBJ1-4 and V is TRBV11-2; 8 bases are shared with TRBD1. The material sequenced was peripheral blood. Here the CDR3 DNA reads TGTGCCAGCAGCTTTTATGACAGGGGTGTTGAAAAACTGTTTTTT. It yields the protein CASSFYDRGVEKLFF.